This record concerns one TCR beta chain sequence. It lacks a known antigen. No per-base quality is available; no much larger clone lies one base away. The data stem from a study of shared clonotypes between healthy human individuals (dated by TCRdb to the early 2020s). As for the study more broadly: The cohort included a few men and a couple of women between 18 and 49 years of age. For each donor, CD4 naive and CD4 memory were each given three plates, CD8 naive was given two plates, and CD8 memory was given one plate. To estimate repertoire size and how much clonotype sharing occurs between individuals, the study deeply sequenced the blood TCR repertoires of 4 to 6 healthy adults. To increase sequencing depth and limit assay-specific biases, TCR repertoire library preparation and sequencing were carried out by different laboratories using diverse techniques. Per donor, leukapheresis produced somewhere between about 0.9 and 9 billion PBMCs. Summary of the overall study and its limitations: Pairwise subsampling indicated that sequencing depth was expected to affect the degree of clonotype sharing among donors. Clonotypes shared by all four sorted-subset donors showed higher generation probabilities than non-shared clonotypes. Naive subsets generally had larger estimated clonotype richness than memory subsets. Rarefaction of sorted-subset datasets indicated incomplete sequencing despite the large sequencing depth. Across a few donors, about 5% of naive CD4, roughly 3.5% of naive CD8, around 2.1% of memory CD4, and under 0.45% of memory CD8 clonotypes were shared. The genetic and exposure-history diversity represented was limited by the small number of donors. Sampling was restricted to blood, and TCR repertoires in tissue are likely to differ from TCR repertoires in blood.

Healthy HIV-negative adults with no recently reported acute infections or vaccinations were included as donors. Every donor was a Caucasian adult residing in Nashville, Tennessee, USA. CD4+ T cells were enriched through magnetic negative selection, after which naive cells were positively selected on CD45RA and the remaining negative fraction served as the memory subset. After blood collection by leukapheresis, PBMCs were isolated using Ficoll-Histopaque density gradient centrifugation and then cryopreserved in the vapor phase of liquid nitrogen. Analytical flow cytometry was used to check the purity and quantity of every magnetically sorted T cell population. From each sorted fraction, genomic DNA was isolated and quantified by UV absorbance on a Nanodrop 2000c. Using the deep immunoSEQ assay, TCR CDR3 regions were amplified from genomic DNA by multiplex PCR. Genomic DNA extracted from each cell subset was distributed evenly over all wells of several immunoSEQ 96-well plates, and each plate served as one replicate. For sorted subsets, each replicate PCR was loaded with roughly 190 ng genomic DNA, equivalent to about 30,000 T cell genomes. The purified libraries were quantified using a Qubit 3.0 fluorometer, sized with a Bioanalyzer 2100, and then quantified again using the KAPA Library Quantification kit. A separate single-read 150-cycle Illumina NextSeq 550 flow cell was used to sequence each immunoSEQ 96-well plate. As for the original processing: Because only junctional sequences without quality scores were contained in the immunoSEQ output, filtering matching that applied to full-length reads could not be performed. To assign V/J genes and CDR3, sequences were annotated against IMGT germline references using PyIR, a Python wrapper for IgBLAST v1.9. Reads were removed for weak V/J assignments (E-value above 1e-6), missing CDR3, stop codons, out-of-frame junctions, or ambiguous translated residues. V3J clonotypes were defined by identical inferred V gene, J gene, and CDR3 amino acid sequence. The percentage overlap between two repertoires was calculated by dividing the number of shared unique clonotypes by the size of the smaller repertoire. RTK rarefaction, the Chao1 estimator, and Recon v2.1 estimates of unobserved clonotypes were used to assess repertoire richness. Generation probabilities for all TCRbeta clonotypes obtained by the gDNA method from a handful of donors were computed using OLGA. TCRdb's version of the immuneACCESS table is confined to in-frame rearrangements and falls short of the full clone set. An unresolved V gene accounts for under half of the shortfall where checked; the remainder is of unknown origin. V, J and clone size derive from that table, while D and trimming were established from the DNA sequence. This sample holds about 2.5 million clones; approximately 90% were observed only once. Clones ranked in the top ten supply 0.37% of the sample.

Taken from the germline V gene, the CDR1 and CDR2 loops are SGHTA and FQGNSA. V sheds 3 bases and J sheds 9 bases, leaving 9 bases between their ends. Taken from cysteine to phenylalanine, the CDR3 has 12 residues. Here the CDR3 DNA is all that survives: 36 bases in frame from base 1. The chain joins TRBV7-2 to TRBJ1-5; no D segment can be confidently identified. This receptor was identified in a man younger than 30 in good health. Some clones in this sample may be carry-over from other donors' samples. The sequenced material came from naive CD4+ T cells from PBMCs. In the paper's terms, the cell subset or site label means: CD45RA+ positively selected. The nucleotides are TGTGCCAGCAGCTTTGCGGGCCGGCCCCAGCATTTT. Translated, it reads CASSFAGRPQHF.